Shown below are 20 T cell receptor beta chains from a single sample sequenced in a study of blood T cell repertoires in COVID-19. Repertoires were generated with immunoSEQ multiplex PCR, while TCRdb's copy carries only in-frame clones and drops some. The sample lists 130,000 to 150,000 clones, about 80% occurring once. Specimen: peripheral blood. The source of these receptors is a human donor in a cohort sampled during active COVID-19.

J is TRBJ1-6 and V is TRBV6-5, with D hard to call. CDR1 is MNHEY, CDR2 SVGAGI, per germline. The CDR3 consists of 13 residues. Trimming took 4 bases from V and 9 from J, leaving 10 bases between them. The CDR3 spells CASSFGVRSPLHF. CDR3 sequence (DNA): TGTGCCAGCAGTTTCGGGGTGCGTTCACCCCTCCACTTT.

This clone was recorded once. J is TRBJ2-7 and V is TRBV28, with 7 bases lining up with TRBD1. Germline V CDR1 and CDR2: MDHEN, SYDVKM. CDR3 length: 12 amino acids. Unmatched junction bases numbered 2, after V lost 6 bases and J lost 3 bases. Here the CDR3 DNA reads TGTGCCAGCAGGGACAGGCTCTACGAGCAGTACTTC. This encodes CASRDRLYEQYF.

This chain links TRBV5-1 with TRBJ2-5; 10 nucleotides line up with TRBD2. V lost 5 bases, J lost 5 bases, and 9 bases stayed unmatched. CDR3 size: 15 residues. CDR1 and CDR2 from the germline V gene are SGHRS and YFSETQ. The CDR3 reads CASSYGRLAGETQYF. CDR3 coding DNA: TGCGCCAGCAGTTACGGGAGACTAGCGGGTGAGACCCAGTACTTC.

In nucleotides, the CDR3 is TGTGCTAGTGGTTTAGCAGGGACAGGGAACACTGAAGCTTTCTTT. Protein product: CASGLAGTGNTEAFF. The chain links TRBV12-5 to TRBJ1-1; 8 positions match TRBD1. V lost 3 bases and J lost 1; bases outside the gene matches: 4. Germline V gene sequence: CDR1 LGHNT, CDR2 FRNRAP. The CDR3 consists of 15 residues. The whole variable domain, remainder taken from reference TRBV12-5 and TRBJ1-1, is DARVTQTPRHKVTEMGQEVTMRCQPILGHNTVFWYRQTMMQGLELLAYFRNRAPLDDSGMPKDRFSAEMPDATLATLKIQPSEPRDSAVYFCASGLAGTGNTEAFFGQGTRLTVV.

V gene TRBV6-5 combines with J gene TRBJ1-1; TRBD1 agrees at 8 bases. With V trimmed by 2 bases and J by 2 bases, 4 bases remained unmatched. From germline, CDR1 is MNHEY and CDR2 SVGAGI. This CDR3 contains 15 residues. The CDR3 nucleotides read TGTGCCAGCAGTTACCCCGGACAGGGCAACACTGAAGCTTTCTTT. Translating gives CASSYPGQGNTEAFF.

The CDR3 bases are TGTGCCAGCAGCGTAAGGAGCGGGGGGGTCGCAGATACGCAGTATTTT. It specifies CASSVRSGGVADTQYF. This chain uses TRBV9 with TRBJ2-3, with 10 bases lining up with TRBD2. Germline-derived CDR1 and CDR2 are SGDLS and YYNGEE. V shed 1 base, J shed 4 bases, and the junction held 6 bases outside the gene matches. There are 16 residues in the CDR3.

The gene calls are TRBV5-1 and TRBJ2-7; 9 bases match TRBD1. In germline, CDR1 is SGHRS, CDR2 YFSETQ. J gave up 6 bases and V 4 bases, and 11 bases lay outside the gene matches. The CDR3 consists of 15 residues. CDR3: CASSKGQGGAGEQYF. CDR3 DNA: TGCGCCAGCAGCAAGGGACAGGGCGGTGCTGGCGAGCAGTACTTC.

The chain recombines TRBV19 with TRBJ2-1; a weak D match, TRBD1 (6 bases). V lost 5 bases, J lost 10 bases, and 24 bases lay in between. The CDR3 is made up of 16 amino acids. Germline V gene sequence: CDR1 LNHDA, CDR2 SQIVND (reference sequence). The CDR3 is CASSAPNRAGTGEQFF. DNA for the CDR3: TGTGCCAGTAGTGCCCCGAACAGGGCTGGGACGGGGGAGCAGTTCTTC.

The rearrangement links TRBV7-3 to TRBJ1-1, with D tentatively TRBD1 (5 bases). This CDR3 has 13 residues. The V end lost 3 bases, the J end lost 6 bases, and 11 bases lay between the germline ends. Germline V gene data show CDR1 as SGHTA and CDR2 as FQGTGA. In nucleotides, the CDR3 is TGTGCCAGCAGCTTGCAGGGTTCCGCTGAAGCTTTCTTT. Translating gives CASSLQGSAEAFF.

The rearrangement joins TRBV5-4 to TRBJ1-1, with TRBD1 identical over 7 bases. Trimming removed 1 base from V and 5 bases from J; junction bases left unmatched: 5. Germline loops: CDR1 SGHNT, CDR2 YYREEE (reference sequence). The CDR3 covers 14 residues. The CDR3 is CASSLNVQGTEAFF. In DNA form, the CDR3 reads TGTGCCAGCAGCTTGAACGTACAGGGGACTGAAGCTTTCTTT.

In the case of this clone: The germline gene is not matched at one end of the junction; a read error may be the cause. The chain combines TRBV7-7 with TRBJ2-3, with 14 bases matching TRBD2. Germline loops: CDR1 SSHAT, CDR2 FNYEAQ (reference sequence). The CDR3 contains 16 residues. The chain's CDR3 is CASSPATSGGANTQYF. The CDR3 nucleotides read TGTGCTAGCAGCCCGGCGACTAGCGGGGGGGCCAATACGCAGTATTTT.

As to this clone: One end of the junction does not line up with germline, which may come from a read error. The chain couples TRBV5-5 to TRBJ2-7; 9 nucleotides line up with TRBD1. Germline CDR1 is SGHKS and CDR2 is YYEKEE (reference sequence). The CDR3 length is 13 residues. CDR3 sequence: CASSLYDGQGMNF. The CDR3 coding sequence is TGTGCCAGCAGCTTGTACGACGGACAGGGGATGAACTTC.

This clone was observed at least ten times. The V and J genes are TRBV24-1 and TRBJ2-1; D is undetermined. Trimming left V 0 bases short and J 3 bases short, with 5 bases between. The germline V gene has CDR1 KGHDR and CDR2 SFDVKD. The CDR3 runs to 14 residues. DNA of the CDR3: TGTGCCACCAGTGATTTGTCCAGCTACAATGAGCAGTTCTTC. Translation gives CATSDLSSYNEQFF.

This chain links TRBV5-6 with TRBJ1-1, with 7 bases matching TRBD1. Germline lookup yields CDR1 SGHDT and CDR2 YYEEEE. The CDR3 runs to 14 residues. The V gene end was trimmed by 3 bases and the J gene end by 5 bases; junction bases not matched to a gene: 7. The chain's CDR3 is CASSSQGGLTEAFF. For the CDR3, the DNA is TGTGCCAGCAGCTCCCAGGGGGGTTTAACTGAAGCTTTCTTT.

This chain connects TRBV28 to TRBJ1-5; D might be TRBD1 (6 bases). The CDR3 contains 15 residues. Trimming took 5 bases from V and 1 from J, leaving 12 bases between them. CDR1 is MDHEN and CDR2 is SYDVKM in the germline V gene. The CDR3 nucleotides are TGTGCCAGCAGTGTCACGAGGGGGAGCAATCAGCCCCAGCATTTT. Protein product: CASSVTRGSNQPQHF.

This chain's CDR3 is CASSQDRPGFQETQYF. The CDR3, as DNA: TGTGCCAGCAGCCAAGATAGACCAGGCTTCCAAGAGACCCAGTACTTC. The chain has TRBV3-1 (or the pseudogene TRBV3-2) and TRBJ2-5; D gene ambiguous. The germline V and J ends were trimmed by 0 bases and 1 base, with 12 bases remaining between them. CDR3 length: 16 amino acids. Looked up from germline, CDR1 is LGHDT and CDR2 is YNNKEL (reference sequence).

CDR3 in amino acids: CASSLTGTDSPLHF. As DNA, the CDR3 is TGTGCCAGCAGTCTGACAGGGACTGATTCACCCCTCCACTTT. The chain uses TRBV27 and TRBJ1-6; 7 positions match TRBD1. The CDR3 sequence is 14 residues long. After removal of 5 bases from V and 8 bases from J, the junction contained 6 bases not matched to a gene. Germline V gene lookup returns CDR1 MNHEY and CDR2 SMNVEV (reference sequence).

The CDR3 protein is CASSSLEHIEAFF. The DNA for the CDR3 is TGTGCCAGCAGCTCACTGGAGCACATTGAAGCTTTCTTT. V and J are TRBV11-2 and TRBJ1-1; no firm D call. This CDR3 comprises 13 residues. Per the germline V gene, CDR1 is SGHAT and CDR2 is FQNNGV. The V end was cut by 4 bases, the J end by 7 bases, with 13 bases between. The full variable domain, completed using reference TRBV11-2 and TRBJ1-1, is EAGVAQSPRYKIIEKRQSVAFWCNPISGHATLYWYQQILGQGPKLLIQFQNNGVVDDSQLPKDRFSAERLKGVDSTLKIQPAKLEDSAVYLCASSSLEHIEAFFGQGTRLTVV.

The chain employs TRBV21-1 and TRBJ1-3; the table calls TRBD1, which could not be checked here. TRBV21-1 is shown as a pseudogene. The CDR3 contains 20 residues. The DNA of the CDR3 is TGTGCCAGCAGTTCTATCCGTACAGGGGGATCCCCCAGCTCTGGAAACACCATATATTTT. Protein: CASSSIRTGGSPSSGNTIYF.

The chain uses TRBV7-2 and TRBJ2-3, with D possibly matching TRBD2 (7 bases). V was pared by 8 bases and J by 6 bases, with 15 bases between. The CDR3 is made up of 13 amino acids. Germline CDR1 SGHTA, CDR2 FQGNSA. This CDR3 reads CASGAGGQDTQYF. The CDR3 bases are TGTGCCAGCGGGGCCGGGGGGCAGGATACGCAGTATTTT.